This T cell receptor (beta chain) was retrieved from a study of OX40 agonist ivuxolimab in advanced cancers. Assay used: immunoSEQ multiplex PCR; TCRdb lists only in-frame clones, some missing. Of tens of thousands of clones listed, 85% to 90% are singletons. Trimming removed 2 bases at V and 4 bases at J, with 5 bases between. The germline V gene has CDR1 ENHRY and CDR2 SYGVKD. This CDR3 spans 12 amino acids. This receptor was identified in an adult with an advanced solid tumor such as melanoma, head and neck, liver or kidney cancer. The V call is TRBV10-3, the J call TRBJ2-5; D remains unclear. The material sequenced was CD4+ or CD8+ T cells sorted from blood, taken in a trial of the OX40 agonist ivuxolimab. CDR3 amino acids: CAISEKLETQYF. The CDR3 DNA reads TGTGCCATCAGTGAGAAACTAGAGACCCAGTACTTC.